This T cell receptor beta chain was found in a study of T cell responses to AZD1222 COVID-19 vaccine. Whole-study findings and limits: Repertoire sampling occurred only after the peak T cell response. Spike was spanned by vaccine-associated CD4 TCRs, which were dominant at 160-218 and 743-854.

Assay used: immunoSEQ multiplex PCR; TCRdb lists only in-frame clones, some missing. This table holds about 180,000 clones, roughly 94% found once. Trimming shortened V by 2 bases and J by 6 bases, and 17 bases separated the two germline ends. Germline V gives CDR1 MDHEN, CDR2 SYDVKM. The CDR3 covers 15 residues. Notes on this clone: What it binds is unknown.

The chain couples TRBV28 to TRBJ2-7; possibly TRBD1 for D (5 bases). Source: peripheral blood, taken 28 days after the second AZD1222 dose. This TCR came from an adult who received the AZD1222 COVID-19 vaccine. The CDR3 DNA reads as TGTGCCAGCAGTTTAAGGGGCGTTATAGCCCCCGAGCAGTACTTC. Amino acid sequence: CASSLRGVIAPEQYF.